Listed below are T cell receptor beta chains from one sample, sequenced in a study of T cells in Graves' hyperthyroidism and ophthalmopathy. A single record per CDR3 protein comes from TCRdb applying MiXCR to the multiplex PCR reads. The sample records almost 350,000 distinct CDR3 sequences, around a sixth being singletons. The sequenced sample was blood. These receptors all come from a woman between 40 and 50 years old with Graves' ophthalmopathy. The CDR3 runs from the conserved cysteine through the conserved F or W. Each record gives: J gene, clone size, D gene, V gene, CDR3 protein, CDR3 DNA. D genes are given only for firm matches. Rows may omit the clone size; those that give it use once, few, many or a size class.

>TRBJ2-1|many|NA|TRBV6-5
CASTPGHRSSYNEQFF
TGTGCCAGCACTCCGGGACACCGAAGCTCCTACAATGAGCAGTTCTTC
>TRBJ2-4|few|NA|TRBV28
CANFLRILAKNIQYF
TGTGCCAACTTTTTACGGATCCTAGCCAAAAACATTCAGTACTTC
>TRBJ1-5|many|NA|TRBV27
CASSLGSFSNQPQHF
TGTGCCAGCAGTTTAGGGTCATTCAGCAATCAGCCCCAGCATTTT
>TRBJ1-5|few|NA|TRBV6-1
CASGRRNQPQHF
TGTGCCAGCGGCCGGAGAAATCAGCCCCAGCATTTT
>TRBJ2-5|NA|NA|TRBV6-1
CAGSGEGAERVQETQYF
TGTGCCGGCTCCGGGGAGGGGGCGGAGAGGGTCCAAGAGACCCAGTACTTC
>TRBJ2-5|many|NA|TRBV20-1
CSATGTHQETQYF
TGCAGTGCAACCGGGACACACCAAGAGACCCAGTACTTC
>TRBJ1-1|few|TRBD1|TRBV7-2
CASSSVQGAGVEAFF
TGTGCCAGCAGCTCCGTTCAGGGGGCCGGAGTTGAAGCTTTCTTT
>TRBJ2-5|many|NA|TRBV12-3/TRBV12-4
CASTDQGNQETQYF
TGTGCCAGCACCGACCAGGGAAACCAAGAGACCCAGTACTTC
>TRBJ2-7|many|TRBD1|TRBV13
CASSPRDREGTYEQYF
TGTGCCAGCAGCCCCCGGGACAGGGAAGGAACCTACGAGCAGTACTTC
>TRBJ2-6|many|TRBD2|TRBV28
CASSPPASGMTGANVLTF
TGTGCCAGCAGCCCCCCGGCTAGCGGGATGACTGGGGCCAACGTCCTGACTTTC
>TRBJ2-7|many|NA|TRBV7-9
CASSGGTAPYEQYF
TGTGCCAGCAGCGGGGGGACAGCTCCCTACGAGCAGTACTTC
>TRBJ2-7|NA|TRBD1|TRBV28
CASRNRGLFHEQYF
TGTGCCAGCAGAAACAGGGGGCTATTCCACGAGCAGTACTTC
>TRBJ2-2|many|TRBD2|TRBV12-3/TRBV12-4
CASSRGVTSGNTGELFF
TGTGCCAGCAGCCGTGGGGTGACTAGCGGCAACACCGGGGAGCTGTTTTTT
>TRBJ2-4|many|NA|TRBV20-1
CSASDQGHQNIQYF
TGCAGTGCTAGCGATCAGGGACACCAAAACATTCAGTACTTC
>TRBJ2-7|NA|TRBD2|TRBV3-1
CASSLRTSGRANYEQYF
TGTGCCAGCAGCCTGAGGACTAGCGGGAGAGCGAATTACGAGCAGTACTTC
>TRBJ2-7|NA|NA|TRBV28
CASSEWREKAEQYF
TGTGCCAGCAGTGAATGGCGGGAAAAAGCCGAGCAGTACTTC
>TRBJ2-7|many|NA|TRBV7-2
CASSALASSYEQYF
TGTGCCAGCAGCGCGCTAGCGTCTTCCTACGAGCAGTACTTC
>TRBJ2-7|NA|TRBD1|TRBV20-1
CSASPHVRTGGNDEQYF
TGCAGTGCTAGCCCCCATGTGCGGACAGGGGGTAACGACGAGCAGTACTTC
>TRBJ1-1|many|TRBD1|TRBV6-1
CASRKGRGQDTEAFF
TGTGCCAGCAGGAAAGGCAGGGGGCAGGACACTGAAGCTTTCTTT
>TRBJ2-5|many|NA|TRBV12-3/TRBV12-4
CASSLNGETQYF
TGTGCCAGCAGTTTAAACGGGGAGACCCAGTACTTC
>TRBJ2-7|few|TRBD1|TRBV24-1
CATSDGTASYEQYF
TGTGCCACCAGTGATGGGACAGCCTCCTACGAGCAGTACTTC
>TRBJ1-1|few|NA|TRBV19
CASSIARVNTEAFF
TGTGCCAGTAGTATAGCCAGGGTGAACACTGAAGCTTTCTTT
>TRBJ1-2|NA|TRBD1|TRBV6-5
CASSPDGRGSYGYTF
TGTGCCAGCAGTCCAGACGGCAGGGGGTCATATGGCTACACCTTC
>TRBJ2-2|many|NA|TRBV6-2/TRBV6-3
CATRGPNTGELFF
TGTGCCACGAGAGGGCCGAACACCGGGGAGCTGTTTTTT
>TRBJ2-7|NA|TRBD1|TRBV2
CASSARTGWYEQYF
TGTGCCAGCAGCGCAAGGACAGGCTGGTACGAGCAGTACTTC
>TRBJ2-2|many|TRBD2|TRBV6-2/TRBV6-3
CASSSVLAGGTGELFF
TGTGCCAGCAGTTCAGTACTAGCGGGAGGCACCGGGGAGCTGTTTTTT
>TRBJ2-7|many|NA|TRBV7-2
CASSLQAGGRYEQYF
TGTGCCAGCAGCTTGCAAGCGGGCGGCCGATACGAGCAGTACTTC
>TRBJ2-3|few|TRBD2|TRBV11-2
CASSLRLAGSPDTQYF
TGTGCCAGCAGTTTAAGACTAGCGGGATCCCCAGATACGCAGTATTTT
>TRBJ1-5|many|NA|TRBV28
CASSFRGNGQPQHF
TGTGCCAGCAGTTTCCGGGGTAATGGTCAGCCCCAGCATTTT
>TRBJ2-3|many|TRBD2|TRBV28
CASRLYDAGGGTDTQYF
TGTGCCAGCAGACTATATGATGCGGGGGGCGGCACAGATACGCAGTATTTT
>TRBJ1-5|many|NA|TRBV2
CASSESGSSVRPQHF
TGTGCCAGCAGTGAAAGTGGTTCTTCGGTAAGGCCCCAGCATTTT
>TRBJ2-7|many|TRBD2|TRBV6-2/TRBV6-3
CASSYTLAGGREEQYF
TGTGCCAGCAGTTACACCTTAGCGGGAGGGCGCGAGGAGCAGTACTTC
>TRBJ2-7|many|TRBD1|TRBV29-1
CSVEVRQGAGRYEQYF
TGCAGCGTTGAAGTTAGACAGGGGGCTGGACGCTACGAGCAGTACTTC
>TRBJ2-7|many|TRBD2|TRBV6-1
CASRRTSNEQYF
TGTGCCAGCAGAAGGACTAGCAACGAGCAGTACTTC
>TRBJ2-7|many|TRBD1|TRBV27
CASSLGTGLEQYF
TGTGCCAGCAGTTTAGGGACAGGGCTCGAGCAGTACTTC
>TRBJ2-5|NA|NA|TRBV12-3/TRBV12-4
CASSLGGVETQYF
TGTGCCAGCAGTTTGGGTGGGGTAGAGACCCAGTACTTC
>TRBJ2-7|many|TRBD1|TRBV12-3/TRBV12-4
CASSPGQGRDEQYF
TGTGCCAGCAGCCCAGGACAGGGTAGGGACGAGCAGTACTTC
>TRBJ1-5|many|NA|TRBV12-3/TRBV12-4
CASRRGGAQPQHF
TGTGCCAGCAGGAGGGGGGGAGCTCAGCCCCAGCATTTT
>TRBJ1-1|few|NA|TRBV2
CASSESPGREAFF
TGTGCCAGCAGTGAGAGTCCAGGCAGGGAAGCTTTCTTT
>TRBJ2-4|many|TRBD2|TRBV6-2/TRBV6-3
CASSYSRVAGGWTKNIQYF
TGTGCCAGCAGTTACTCGAGGGTAGCGGGAGGTTGGACCAAAAACATTCAGTACTTC
>TRBJ2-6|many|NA|TRBV6-2/TRBV6-3
CASSYPTPGGANVLTF
TGTGCCAGCAGTTACCCGACGCCGGGGGGGGCCAACGTCCTGACTTTC
>TRBJ2-7|many|NA|TRBV6-1
CASRPTGTGSYEQYF
TGTGCCAGCAGGCCTACAGGTACCGGGTCCTACGAGCAGTACTTC
>TRBJ1-5|many|NA|TRBV2
CASRTDSNQPQHF
TGTGCCAGCAGGACAGATAGCAATCAGCCCCAGCATTTT
>TRBJ1-1|many|NA|TRBV12-3/TRBV12-4
CASSLPLGMNTEAFF
TGTGCCAGCAGTTTACCCCTAGGGATGAACACTGAAGCTTTCTTT
>TRBJ1-1|many|TRBD1|TRBV12-3/TRBV12-4
CASSQGQGGTEAFF
TGTGCCAGCAGCCAGGGACAGGGAGGGACTGAAGCTTTCTTT
>TRBJ1-5|NA|NA|TRBV2
CASRSEGGNQPQHF
TGTGCCAGCAGGTCAGAGGGGGGCAATCAGCCCCAGCATTTT
>TRBJ1-2|NA|NA|TRBV20-1
CSARDPIINYGYTF
TGCAGTGCTAGAGACCCCATAATTAACTATGGCTACACCTTC
>TRBJ1-5|many|NA|TRBV15
CATSADRNSNQPQHF
TGTGCCACCAGCGCCGACAGAAATAGCAATCAGCCCCAGCATTTT
>TRBJ1-2|many|NA|TRBV30
CAWSVEGGGMRIGYGYTF
TGTGCCTGGAGTGTAGAGGGGGGCGGTATGAGAATCGGATATGGCTACACCTTC
>TRBJ1-3|many|NA|TRBV28
CASTRTVAGNTIYF
TGTGCCAGCACTAGGACAGTGGCTGGAAACACCATATATTTT
>TRBJ1-2|NA|NA|TRBV12-3/TRBV12-4
CASSFLGGNYGYTF
TGTGCCAGCAGTTTTCTAGGGGGTAACTATGGCTACACCTTC
>TRBJ2-7|NA|TRBD2|TRBV6-2/TRBV6-3
CASSYMSGRKGEQYF
TGTGCCAGCAGCTACATGAGCGGGAGGAAAGGCGAGCAGTACTTC
>TRBJ2-7|NA|TRBD1|TRBV30
CAGQGQLEQYF
TGTGCGGGACAGGGACAACTCGAGCAGTACTTC
>TRBJ2-7|NA|TRBD1|TRBV28
CASGGGDRGGYEQYF
TGTGCCAGCGGTGGCGGGGACAGGGGTGGCTACGAGCAGTACTTC
>TRBJ2-2|many|NA|TRBV2
CASKTVVNTGELFF
TGTGCCAGCAAGACCGTAGTGAACACCGGGGAGCTGTTTTTT
>TRBJ2-7|many|TRBD2|TRBV20-1
CSAKNLLAGSPYEQYF
TGCAGTGCCAAAAACCTACTAGCGGGCAGCCCCTACGAGCAGTACTTC
>TRBJ2-7|many|TRBD1|TRBV6-1
CASRDRGFYEQYF
TGTGCCAGCAGGGACAGGGGGTTCTACGAGCAGTACTTC
>TRBJ2-7|many|TRBD1|TRBV20-1
CSARDSWIYEQYF
TGCAGTGCCCGGGACAGCTGGATCTACGAGCAGTACTTC
>TRBJ1-2|many|NA|TRBV12-3/TRBV12-4
CASSTTNYGYTF
TGTGCCAGCAGCACGACCAACTATGGCTACACCTTC